These 6 T cell receptor beta chains came from one sample sequenced in a study of blood T cell repertoires in COVID-19. Sequencing was performed with immunoSEQ multiplex PCR; in TCRdb, only in-frame clones are kept and a portion is missing. The sample includes about 17,000 clones, about nine tenths seen only once; the top ten take 15% to 20%. The material sequenced was peripheral blood. The source is a man between 50 and 59 years old with active COVID-19.

The chain combines TRBV3-1 (or the pseudogene TRBV3-2) with TRBJ2-7; 7 bases line up with TRBD2. CDR1 and CDR2 from the germline V gene are LGHDT and YNNKEL (reference sequence). V shed 1 base, J shed 3 bases, and the junction held 9 bases outside the gene matches. The CDR3 totals 16 residues. The CDR3 nucleotides read TGTGCCAGCAGCCAAGTTTATTCCGCGGGAGTCTACGAGCAGTACTTC. It translates to CASSQVYSAGVYEQYF.

The chain carries TRBV2 and TRBJ2-1; D unclear. Looked up from germline, CDR1 is SNHLY and CDR2 is FYNNEI. Trimming left V 8 bases short and J 10 bases short, with 9 bases between. The CDR3 sequence is 10 residues long. The CDR3 here is CASYRSEQFF. The DNA for the CDR3 is TGTGCCAGCTACCGGAGCGAGCAGTTCTTC.

The chain links TRBV15 to TRBJ1-1; D may be TRBD1 (5 bases). CDR3 length equals 15 residues. Trimming stripped 3 bases from V and 2 bases from J, with 13 bases between. Germline-derived CDR1 and CDR2 are LNHNV and YYDKDF (reference sequence). The CDR3 bases are TGTGCCACCAGCAGCAGGGCCAGGGCAAACACTGAAGCTTTCTTT. It codes for CATSSRARANTEAFF.

As to this clone: Because the CDR3's place on the DNA is in doubt, the DNA is left out and the CDR3 is given as listed by TCRdb. This chain links TRBV19 with TRBJ2-1; the table gives TRBD2 as D, unverified against the DNA. The CDR3 numbers 16 amino acids, ends counted. CDR1 and CDR2 (germline): LNHDA, SQIVND (reference sequence). The CDR3 sequence is CASSSSGGGAYNEQFF.

This clone was picked up a small number of times. V gene TRBV7-8 combines with J gene TRBJ2-7, with D possibly TRBD1 on 5 matching bases. This CDR3 is built from 15 residues. V gave up 0 bases and J gave up 5 bases, with 14 bases separating them. CDR1 is SGHVS and CDR2 is FQNEAQ in the germline V gene. The CDR3 bases are TGTGCCAGCAGCTTAGCCTCAGGGTCCCACCACGAGCAGTACTTC. Translated: CASSLASGSHHEQYF. Using reference TRBV7-8 and TRBJ2-7 for the parts outside the CDR3, the full variable domain is GAGVSQSPRYKVAKRGQDVALRCDPISGHVSLFWYQQALGQGPEFLTYFQNEAQLDKSGLPSDRFFAERPEGSVSTLKIQRTQQEDSAVYLCASSLASGSHHEQYFGPGTRLTVT.

The rearrangement links TRBV4-1 to TRBJ1-2; no reliable D call. Trimming removed 0 bases at V and 8 bases at J, with 13 bases between. Per the germline V gene, CDR1 is MGHRA and CDR2 is YSYEKL. The CDR3 runs 14 residues. For the CDR3, the DNA is TGCGCCAGCAGCCAAGATTCCGTGGGCCGGGGCTACACCTTC. It translates to CASSQDSVGRGYTF.